The 23 T cell receptor beta chains in this list originate from one sample, sequenced in a study of T cells in Graves' hyperthyroidism and ophthalmopathy. RNA transcripts yielded amplified TCR beta CDR3 regions. Using the HTBI primer set, a first-round RT-PCR was run on the TCR CDR3. MiXCR was run by TCRdb on the multiplex PCR reads, yielding one entry per CDR3 protein. The data show around 450,000 distinct CDR3 sequences, approximately 14% seen once. The sample was blood. These receptors came from a woman under 30 with Graves' hyperthyroidism.

Of note for this clonotype: Mismatch with germline at one junction end may stem from a read error. The chain combines TRBV7-2 with TRBJ2-7, with 10 bases fitting TRBD2. Germline V gene lookup returns CDR1 SGHTA and CDR2 FQGNSA. The CDR3 spans 15 residues. DNA of the CDR3: TGTGCCAGCAGCTTAGCCAGCGGGGGGGCCTGGGAGCAATACTTC. Encoded protein: CASSLASGGAWEQYF.

In its sample, this clonotype was seen many times. The V gene is TRBV9, the J gene TRBJ2-7, with D possibly TRBD1 on 6 matching bases. V lost 3 bases and J 4 bases, leaving 14 bases between the germline ends. CDR3 length: 14 amino acids. Per the germline V gene, CDR1 is SGDLS and CDR2 is YYNGEE. CDR3 loop: CASSAWDTSYEQYF. CDR3 nucleotide sequence: TGTGCCAGCAGCGCATGGGACACCTCGTACGAGCAGTACTTC. Together with reference TRBV9 and TRBJ2-7, the CDR3 gives the full variable domain: DSGVTQTPKHLITATGQRVTLRCSPRSGDLSVYWYQQSLDQGLQFLIQYYNGEERAKGNILERFSAQQFPDLHSELNLSSLELGDSALYFCASSAWDTSYEQYFGPGTRLTVT.

The J gene is TRBJ1-2, the V gene TRBV29-1; 7 bases line up with TRBD1. Trimming at V came to 7 bases and at J to 8 bases, leaving 10 bases not matched to a gene. Germline V gives CDR1 SQVTM, CDR2 ANQGSEA. The CDR3 spans 12 residues. CDR3 sequence (DNA): TGCAGCGCGGCCACAGGGGTTGGGGGCTACACCTTC. This codes for CSAATGVGGYTF.

This clonotype was recorded many times. The chain is built from TRBV6-1 and TRBJ1-2, with D uncertain. Germline V gene data show CDR1 as MNHNS and CDR2 as SASEGT. CDR3 length equals 11 residues. The germline V and J ends were trimmed by 6 bases and 13 bases, with 15 bases remaining between them. CDR3 nucleotides: TGTGCCAGCAGCCCAGGAACCCGAAGCACCTTC. It is translated as CASSPGTRSTF.

The rearrangement links TRBV2 to TRBJ1-5; D gene ambiguous. V lost 6 bases and J 0 bases, leaving 9 bases between the germline ends. The CDR3 spans 14 residues. Germline CDR1 SNHLY, CDR2 FYNNEI. CDR3 DNA sequence: TGTGCCAGCAGGCAGATTTATAGCAATCAGCCCCAGCATTTT. Amino acid sequence: CASRQIYSNQPQHF.

This clonotype was recorded many times. The chain employs TRBV5-1 and TRBJ2-3; D remains ambiguous. With 0 bases removed from V and 0 bases from J, the gap between germline ends came to 8 bases. CDR3 length: 15 amino acids. The germline gives CDR1 SGHRS, CDR2 YFSETQ. CDR3 nucleotides: TGCGCCAGCAGCTTGGCGGGCCCTAGCACAGATACGCAGTATTTT. It yields the protein CASSLAGPSTDTQYF.

This clonotype was observed many times. The J gene is TRBJ2-2, the V gene TRBV5-6; TRBD2 matches 14 bases. The CDR3 consists of 18 residues. Losses at the gene ends were 4 bases for V and 1 base for J; bases not matched to a gene: 6. CDR1 is SGHDT, CDR2 YYEEEE, per germline. The CDR3 nucleotides are TGTGCCAGCAGCAGCCCCGGGACTAGCGGGAGGAACACCGGGGAGCTGTTTTTT. It encodes CASSSPGTSGRNTGELFF.

The V gene is TRBV5-6, the J gene TRBJ1-5; 10 nucleotides agree with TRBD1. V lost 3 bases and J lost 2; bases outside the gene matches: 5. The CDR3 length is 16 residues. CDR1 is SGHDT and CDR2 is YYEEEE in the germline V gene. CDR3 sequence reads: CASSSEGQGGNQPQHF. In nucleotides, the CDR3 is TGTGCCAGCAGCTCGGAAGGACAGGGGGGCAATCAGCCCCAGCATTTT.

This clonotype was found many times. The chain joins TRBV11-1 to TRBJ1-6; 8 positions match TRBD1. Per the germline V gene, CDR1 is SGHAT and CDR2 is FQDESV (reference sequence). The CDR3 consists of 16 residues. J was trimmed by 7 bases and V by 5 bases; bases with no gene match: 10. CDR3 coding DNA: TGTGCCAGCAGCGACGAACACAGGGGGGGAAATTCACCCCTCCACTTT. Encoded protein: CASSDEHRGGNSPLHF.

The chain's CDR3 is CASSFRLAGGPDTQYF. CDR3 sequence (DNA): TGTGCCAGCAGTTTCCGACTAGCGGGAGGTCCAGATACGCAGTATTTT. The V gene is TRBV27, the J gene TRBJ2-3; 13 nucleotides line up with TRBD2. With 3 bases clipped from V and 4 bases from J, the junction kept 4 bases outside the gene matches. The CDR3 is 16 residues long. Germline values: CDR1 MNHEY, CDR2 SMNVEV (reference sequence).

This clonotype has at least ten counts. V gene TRBV28 combines with J gene TRBJ2-5, with D perhaps matching TRBD2 (5 bases). The V gene lost 6 bases and the J gene lost 3 bases, with 8 bases spanning the gap. The CDR3 totals 12 residues. Germline values: CDR1 MDHEN, CDR2 SYDVKM. CDR3 sequence (DNA): TGTGCCAGCAGGTCGACTAAAGAGACCCAGTACTTC. Translated, it gives CASRSTKETQYF.

This clonotype was recorded many times. The rearrangement uses TRBV6-1 and TRBJ1-2, with TRBD1 identical over 10 bases. V lost 6 bases to trimming and J lost 6 bases; unmatched junction nucleotides: 7. CDR1 MNHNS and CDR2 SASEGT come from the germline V gene. The CDR3 extends over 14 amino acids. The CDR3 here is CASRPGQGIDGYTF. The CDR3 DNA follows: TGTGCCAGCAGGCCGGGACAGGGGATTGATGGCTACACCTTC.

This clonotype showed up many times. The rearrangement joins TRBV6-1 to TRBJ2-2; D gene unclear. This CDR3 is built from 14 residues. V lost 6 bases to trimming and J lost 7 bases, with 15 bases between them. Germline assignment: CDR1 MNHNS and CDR2 SASEGT. The CDR3 spells CASSSGRSGGELFF. CDR3 DNA sequence: TGTGCCAGCAGCTCCGGACGGTCGGGCGGGGAGCTGTTTTTT.

This clonotype was found many times. The V call is TRBV20-1, the J call TRBJ2-1; D unclear. This CDR3 has 12 residues. Deletions cut 2 bases from V and 7 bases from J, with 9 bases between. Germline V gives CDR1 DFQATT, CDR2 SNEGSKA (reference sequence). The DNA of the CDR3 is TGCAGTGCTAGAATCCCCGGGAATGAGCAGTTCTTC. This sequence encodes CSARIPGNEQFF.

This clonotype was seen repeatedly, ten times or more. The CDR3 protein is CAWSSLTPEAFF. CDR3 bases: TGTGCCTGGAGTTCCCTGACACCTGAAGCTTTCTTT. This chain joins TRBV30 and TRBJ1-1, with D hard to call. The CDR3 is 12 residues long. V gave up 2 bases and J gave up 6 bases, with 10 bases separating them. The germline gives CDR1 GTSNPN, CDR2 SVGIG (reference sequence).

This clonotype was detected many times. The gene calls are TRBV5-6 and TRBJ2-1, with 9 bases fitting TRBD1. Germline lookup yields CDR1 SGHDT and CDR2 YYEEEE. V trimming: 3 bases; J trimming: 5 bases; junction bases outside the gene matches: 9. CDR3 size: 16 residues. The CDR3 spells CASSSPMGTGNNEQFF. The CDR3 DNA reads TGTGCCAGCAGCTCTCCCATGGGGACAGGGAACAATGAGCAGTTCTTC.

This clonotype was found many times. V gene TRBV11-2 combines with J gene TRBJ2-3; the match to TRBD2 covers 8 bases. There are 15 residues in the CDR3. Germline V CDR1 and CDR2: SGHAT, FQNNGV. Losses at the gene ends were 3 bases for V and 2 bases for J; bases not matched to a gene: 4. The CDR3 DNA reads as TGTGCCAGCAGCTTGGAGCGGGGGCACACAGATACGCAGTATTTT. It is translated as CASSLERGHTDTQYF. Based on the CDR3 plus reference TRBV11-2 and TRBJ2-3, the full variable domain is EAGVAQSPRYKIIEKRQSVAFWCNPISGHATLYWYQQILGQGPKLLIQFQNNGVVDDSQLPKDRFSAERLKGVDSTLKIQPAKLEDSAVYLCASSLERGHTDTQYFGPGTRLTVL.

This clonotype was picked up many times. The V gene is TRBV15, the J gene TRBJ2-7; TRBD1 matches at 8 bases. CDR1 and CDR2 from the germline V gene are LNHNV and YYDKDF (reference sequence). V lost 0 bases, J lost 6 bases, and 7 bases stayed unmatched. The CDR3 totals 15 residues. CDR3 in amino acids: CATSRDQGAVAEQYF. The DNA for the CDR3 is TGTGCCACCAGCAGAGATCAGGGGGCGGTCGCCGAGCAGTACTTC.

This clonotype was observed many times. The chain recombines TRBV20-1 with TRBJ1-2; D is undetermined. Germline CDR1 reads DFQATT; CDR2 reads SNEGSKA (reference sequence). The CDR3 extends over 13 amino acids. V was shortened by 5 bases and J by 2 bases, with 12 bases between the two germline ends. This CDR3 is CSAQTEGNYGYTF. The DNA for the CDR3 is TGCAGTGCTCAGACTGAGGGAAACTATGGCTACACCTTC.

The table lists this clonotype with many counts. V gene TRBV5-1 combines with J gene TRBJ2-2; D remains ambiguous. The germline gives CDR1 SGHRS, CDR2 YFSETQ. Trimming removed 4 bases at V and 3 bases at J, with 13 bases between. This CDR3 comprises 15 residues. The CDR3 loop is CASSGLDTYTGELFF. CDR3 in DNA: TGCGCCAGCAGCGGGTTAGACACCTACACCGGGGAGCTGTTTTTT. The full variable domain, with the rest looked up from reference TRBV5-1 and TRBJ2-2, is KAGVTQTPRYLIKTRGQQVTLSCSPISGHRSVSWYQQTPGQGLQFLFEYFSETQRNKGNFPGRFSGRQFSNSRSEMNVSTLELGDSALYLCASSGLDTYTGELFFGEGSRLTVL.

The chain is built from TRBV24-1 and TRBJ2-1; D is tentatively TRBD1 or TRBD2 (6 bases each). V lost 5 bases and J 9 bases, leaving 13 bases between the germline ends. This CDR3 region has 13 residues. Germline V CDR1 and CDR2: KGHDR, SFDVKD. The CDR3 reads CATSVAEGGEQFF. CDR3 DNA sequence: TGTGCCACCAGTGTTGCGGAGGGGGGTGAGCAGTTCTTC.

This clonotype was counted at least ten times. J is TRBJ2-7 and V is TRBV7-6, with 7 bases identical to TRBD2. The junction had 6 bases not matched to a gene; V was cut back by 6 bases and J by 4 bases. Germline assignment: CDR1 SGHVS and CDR2 FNYEAQ. The CDR3 consists of 13 residues. CDR3 protein: CASSSSGVYEQYF. The CDR3 DNA follows: TGTGCCAGCAGTTCTAGCGGAGTATACGAGCAGTACTTC.

The table lists this clonotype with a few counts. V is TRBV6-2 or TRBV6-3 and J is TRBJ2-4; 16 nucleotides align to TRBD2. Germline V gene data show CDR1 as MNHEY and CDR2 as SVGEGT. The CDR3 consists of 16 residues. V shed 5 bases, J shed 12 bases, and the junction held 10 bases outside the gene matches. CDR3 residues: CASSPRGGLAGGRQYF. The CDR3 DNA is TGTGCCAGCAGTCCCCGGGGGGGACTAGCGGGGGGGCGTCAGTACTTC.